This T cell receptor (beta chain) was recorded in a study of blood T cell repertoires in COVID-19 (dated by TCRdb to the early 2020s). For the wider study: Samples covering the acute and convalescent phases of COVID-19 were provided by collaborators in the United States, Italy and Spain. Sample metadata almost always included a de-identified subject ID, COVID-19 status, age in years and sex. Samples came from the ongoing ImmuneRACE study (first 160 participants) plus 1,254 subjects from 6 global collaborators. The material from the prospective study consisted of cDNA or gDNA derived from T cells, B-cell-depleted T cells, or PBMCs. A freely available public database, intended as a resource for researchers studying the immune response to SARS-CoV-2, is where the repertoires were released. Deeply sampled blood TCRbeta repertoires from subjects exposed to, actively infected with, or recovered from COVID-19 were included in the dataset. Where available, HLA class I and class II types were obtained from metadata supplied by the sample provider rather than from assay-based typing. On the study overall, not on this receptor specifically: The amount of clinical and demographic metadata varied by source and participant and was provided uncurated.

Enrolling through a virtual design, the prospective study's participants ranged in age from roughly 18 to 100 years and lived across roughly 23 United States geographic areas. In the prospective study, participants were assigned to cohorts based on the clinical history participants reported in a screening survey and a study questionnaire. Exposed participants were defined as having been in contact with someone with a PCR-confirmed or clinician-diagnosed COVID-19 case within 2 weeks of study entry. Mobile phlebotomists in the prospective study collected whole blood, serum and a nasopharyngeal or oropharyngeal swab from every participant. Participants in the prospective study had the option to provide additional blood draws and questionnaires over a 2-month period. Blood samples from the prospective study were shipped frozen or at room temperature prior to DNA extraction. The CDR3 runs 15 residues from the cysteine to the phenylalanine. Kept here is only the CDR3 DNA, which spans 45 bases and is read in frame from base 1. V loses 0 bases of germline sequence and J loses 1 base, and the interval between the two ends is 4 bases. From a lookup of the germline V gene (reference sequence), CDR1 and CDR2 are LGHDT and YNNKEL.

As to this clone: Its target antigen remains unknown. Base quality data are lacking; no much larger clone is found one base away. Within the sample, other DNA sequences also encode this same CDR3.

TCRbeta CDR3 regions were amplified from genomic DNA by means of the immunoSEQ Assay, a bias-controlled multiplex PCR. Turning to the authors' computational methods: Nucleated cell counts per sample were estimated from amplification of reference gene primers within the assay. To quantify the absolute abundance of each unique TCRbeta CDR3 rearrangement, sequence reads were collapsed and filtered. For each sample, productive Simpson clonality was calculated as the square root of Simpson's diversity index over productive rearrangements. Not all clones reach the TCRdb copy of this immuneACCESS table, which keeps in-frame sequences only. Checked studies attribute under half of the gap to unresolved V genes and leave the rest unexplained. The V and J calls and clone size are taken from that table; D and trimming were inferred from the DNA. The sample includes 300,000 to 400,000 clones, with about 85% observed a single time. The ten most abundant clones make up 1.9% of the sample.

The chain uses TRBV3-1 (or the pseudogene TRBV3-2) and TRBJ2-6; the D gene lacks a confident call. This clonotype was obtained from a woman aged 25 to 39 who had been exposed to COVID-19. Sequencing was performed on PBMCs or T cells enriched from blood (not recorded which). The CDR3 reads as follows: CASSQDSSGANVLTF. The bases read TGTGCCAGCAGCCAAGACAGTTCTGGGGCCAACGTCCTGACTTTC.